This paragraph reports one T cell receptor (beta chain). The antigen is not known. J gave up 9 bases and V 0 bases, and 11 bases lay outside the gene matches. This CDR3 spans 16 amino acids. CDR1 is SGHDN and CDR2 is FVKESK in the germline V gene. The data were taken from a study of cytomegalovirus exposure and HLA in healthy donors. Whole-study context: The 550 to 800 first-cohort repertoires and the 110 or so validation repertoires shared the same platform, a later analysis reported. Study outcomes and limitations: The classifier, whose performance was assessed in both the original and validation cohorts, reportedly diagnosed cytomegalovirus status with high specificity and sensitivity. Despite most TCR sequences being rare, some public TCRs occurred in many donors. The study put under 200 TCR beta chains on its list as cytomegalovirus-associated.

The repertoire was sequenced with immunoSEQ multiplex PCR; TCRdb's copy has only in-frame clones and lacks some. This sample carries about 150,000 clones, roughly 90% of them seen once, and the ten largest clones take 4.5%. The V and J genes are TRBV14 and TRBJ2-1; 7 bases agree with TRBD2. Sequencing was carried out using PBMCs. This sequence originates from a young man in good health and CMV-seropositive. The CDR3: CASSQDGAGYGREQFF. The CDR3 DNA follows: TGTGCCAGCAGCCAAGATGGAGCGGGATACGGGCGTGAGCAGTTCTTC.